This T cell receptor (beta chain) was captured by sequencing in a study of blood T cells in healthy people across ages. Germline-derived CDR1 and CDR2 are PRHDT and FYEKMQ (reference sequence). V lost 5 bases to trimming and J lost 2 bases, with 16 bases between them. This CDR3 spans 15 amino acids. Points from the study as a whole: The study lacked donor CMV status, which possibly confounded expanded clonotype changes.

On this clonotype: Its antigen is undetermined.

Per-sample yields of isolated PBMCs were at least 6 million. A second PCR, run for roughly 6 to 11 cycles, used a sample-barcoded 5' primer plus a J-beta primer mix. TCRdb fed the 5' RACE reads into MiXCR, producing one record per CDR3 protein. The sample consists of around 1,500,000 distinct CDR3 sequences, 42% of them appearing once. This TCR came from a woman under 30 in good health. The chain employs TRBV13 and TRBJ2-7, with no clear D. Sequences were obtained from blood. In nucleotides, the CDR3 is TGTGCCAGCAGCCCCCAAGGGCCCCTAGCCTACGAGCAGTACTTC. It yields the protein CASSPQGPLAYEQYF.